This T cell receptor beta chain stems from a study of control samples from healthy donors and cancer patients. The CDR3 extends over 13 amino acids. The germline CDR1 and CDR2 sequences are SGHTA and FQGNSA. Trimming took 3 bases from V and 5 from J, leaving 8 bases between them. Assay used: immunoSEQ multiplex PCR; TCRdb lists only in-frame clones, some missing. The sample holds about 160,000 clones, 93% seen once. Sequencing used blood. This receptor was identified in a man aged 18 to 30 in good health. The rearrangement joins TRBV7-2 to TRBJ1-5; D remains ambiguous. Here the CDR3 DNA reads TGTGCCAGCAGCTTGGGGAGAGATCAGCCCCAGCATTTT. This gives the protein CASSLGRDQPQHF.